What follows is one T cell receptor beta chain and its context. As yet, its antigen is unknown. The data were obtained in a study of blood T cells in healthy people across ages. Notes on the study in general: The recorded TCR beta diversity per million T cells decreased in a roughly linear manner with age.

Together with a sample-barcoded 5' primer, a J-beta primer mix was included in a second PCR lasting roughly 6 to 12 cycles. TCRdb reanalysed the 5' RACE reads using MiXCR and keeps one entry per CDR3 protein. The table lists around 1,600,000 distinct CDR3 sequences, roughly 43% of them singletons. Germline V lookup: CDR1 SQVTM, CDR2 ANQGSEA. With 5 bases removed from V and 4 bases from J, the gap between germline ends came to 11 bases. The CDR3 runs to 12 residues. Healthy Caucasians from Russia aged roughly 6 to 90 served as donors. This receptor was obtained from a woman aged 18-29 years in good health. Input material: blood. This sequence joins TRBV29-1 and TRBJ1-1; TRBD1 is a possible D gene (5 bases). The chain's CDR3 is CSVLGGVTEAFF. CDR3 DNA: TGCAGCGTTTTGGGGGGGGTCACTGAAGCTTTCTTT.